These T cell receptor beta chains were read from a single sample in a study of cytomegalovirus exposure and HLA in healthy donors. Libraries were prepared by immunoSEQ multiplex PCR; TCRdb keeps only in-frame clonotypes and omits some of them. The sample carries about 69,000 clones, roughly 93% recorded once. Source material: PBMCs. Receptors originate from a woman aged 18 to 35 in good health and CMV-seronegative. The CDR3 runs from the conserved cysteine through the conserved F or W. The D gene is left open where the match is weak. The listing skips clone size in some rows; elsewhere it reads once, few, many or a size class.

. . 15 TRBJ1-3 TRBV6-1 TGTGCCAGCAGTGCAGAGCCTAGCTCTGGAAACACCATATATTTT CASSAEPSSGNTIYF
. . 14 TRBJ1-1 TRBV4-3 TGCGCCAGCAGCCAAGCCGTGAGGAACGCTGAAGCTTTCTTT CASSQAVRNAEAFF
. . 16 TRBJ2-3 TRBV9 TGTGCCAGCAGTCTAGGCCGGGTCGCTAGCACAGATACGCAGTATTTT CASSLGRVASTDTQYF
TRBD2 . 15 TRBJ2-7 TRBV5-6 TGTGCCAGCAGCTTCAGCTCGGGGGGTACCTACGAGCAGTACTTC CASSFSSGGTYEQYF
TRBD2 . 14 TRBJ2-1 TRBV6-5 TGTGCCAGCAGTTACAGGGCGGGAGGCAATGAGCAGTTCTTC CASSYRAGGNEQFF
. . 13 TRBJ1-1 TRBV29-1 TGCAGCGTTGTGGCCCTTGAGGCTACTGAAGCTTTCTTT CSVVALEATEAFF
. . 14 TRBJ2-7 TRBV30 TGTGCCTGGAAAGCTGCGGGTGCCCACTACGAGCAGTACTTC CAWKAAGAHYEQYF
TRBD2 . 16 TRBJ2-1 TRBV9 TGTGCCAGCATGGATGGTAGCGGGGGCTCCTACAATGAGCAGTTCTTC CASMDGSGGSYNEQFF
TRBD1 few 16 TRBJ1-2 TRBV25-1 TGTGCCAGCAGTGTCCCCGGGACAGGGAATATCTATGGCTACACCTTC CASSVPGTGNIYGYTF
TRBD1 . 13 TRBJ2-7 TRBV7-3 TGTGCCAGCAGCCCCGGACAGGGAATGGAGCAGTACTTC CASSPGQGMEQYF
. . 14 TRBJ1-2 TRBV2 TGTGCCAGCAGTGAAGTTCGCCAGGGAGGAGGCTACACCTTC CASSEVRQGGGYTF
TRBD2 . 16 TRBJ2-1 TRBV5-6 TGTGCCAGCAGCTTGCTGCCGACTAGCGGGATAAATGAGCAGTTCTTC CASSLLPTSGINEQFF
TRBD1 . 14 TRBJ1-1 TRBV9 TGTGCCAGCAGCGCCGGGGACAGCAACACTGAAGCTTTCTTT CASSAGDSNTEAFF
TRBD2 once 13 TRBJ2-7 TRBV30 TGTGCCTGGCAAGCGGGAGGTGTGAACGAGCAGTACTTC CAWQAGGVNEQYF
TRBD2 . 16 TRBJ2-1 TRBV2 TGTGCCAGCAGTCCGGGACTAGCGGGGGGGCCCGATGAGCAGTTCTTC CASSPGLAGGPDEQFF
. . 13 TRBJ2-1 TRBV11-2 TGTGCCAGCAGCTTAGGACTAAACAATGAGCAGTTCTTC CASSLGLNNEQFF
. . 13 TRBJ1-2 TRBV27 TGTGCCAGCAGGGCCACAGGGTTCCATGGCTACACCTTC CASRATGFHGYTF
TRBD1 . 15 TRBJ2-1 TRBV9 TGTGCCAGCAGCGTACGGGGACAGGGGGCCGGTGAGCAGTTCTTC CASSVRGQGAGEQFF
TRBD1 . 15 TRBJ1-4 TRBV4-2 TGTGCCAGCAGCCCAGGGACAGGAGATAATGAAAAACTGTTTTTT CASSPGTGDNEKLFF
TRBD1 few 16 TRBJ1-5 TRBV15 TGTGCCACCAGCAGAGCCCGGGACAGGGAGAATCAGCCCCAGCATTTT CATSRARDRENQPQHF
. . 13 TRBJ2-5 TRBV30 TGTGCCTGGAGTCGGGATCCGGGAGAGACCCAGTACTTC CAWSRDPGETQYF
TRBD1 . 14 TRBJ2-7 TRBV19 TGTGCCAGTAGTATAATGCAGGGGGCCTACGAGCAGTACTTC CASSIMQGAYEQYF
. . 12 TRBJ2-5 TRBV18 TGTGCCAGCTCAGAGTACCAAGAGACCCAGTACTTC CASSEYQETQYF
. . 14 TRBJ1-2 TRBV29-1 TGCAGCGTGAGAAAACAGGGAGAAATTTATGGCTACACCTTC CSVRKQGEIYGYTF
TRBD2 . 15 TRBJ2-1 TRBV27 TGTGCCAGCAGTTGGACTAGCGGGAGTGGCTATGAGCAGTTCTTC CASSWTSGSGYEQFF
. . 14 TRBJ2-3 TRBV11-2 TGTGCCAGCAGCTTAGATAGATGGGGCGATACGCAGTATTTT CASSLDRWGDTQYF
TRBD2 . 15 TRBJ2-5 TRBV29-1 TGCAGCGTTGAACTAGCGGGGGGGCGGGAGGAGACCCAGTACTTC CSVELAGGREETQYF
. once 15 TRBJ2-7 TRBV2 TGTGCCAGCAGTGAAAGACTAGGGCTTGCCTACGAGCAGTACTTC CASSERLGLAYEQYF
TRBD1 . 13 TRBJ2-2 TRBV7-9 TGTGCCAGCAGCGGGACAGGGGCCGGGGAGCTGTTTTTT CASSGTGAGELFF
. . 15 TRBJ2-7 TRBV29-1 TGCAGCGTCAACCACGGTGGGCGGGACTCCTACGAGCAGTACTTC CSVNHGGRDSYEQYF
. . 13 TRBJ1-6 TRBV6-5 TGTGCCAGCAGCGACAGGAGAGACTCACCCCTCCACTTT CASSDRRDSPLHF
TRBD1 . 15 TRBJ2-4 TRBV9 TGTGCCAGCAGCAGAGAGACGGGACAGCTGAACATTCAGTACTTC CASSRETGQLNIQYF
. . 17 TRBJ2-6 TRBV19 TGTGCCAGTAGTATAGGGGACACGATCTCTGGGGCCAACGTCCTGACTTTC CASSIGDTISGANVLTF
. . 13 TRBJ2-5 TRBV30 TGTGCCTGGAGTGTAGGCAGGAGGGAGACCCAGTACTTC CAWSVGRRETQYF
. . 14 TRBJ1-4 TRBV7-9 TGTGCCAGCAGCTTAGGAAGGGGATCTGAAAAACTGTTTTTT CASSLGRGSEKLFF
. . 15 TRBJ2-7 TRBV4-2 TGTGCCAGCAGCCAAGATTTTTCAGGAATTTACGAGCAGTACTTC CASSQDFSGIYEQYF
. . 13 TRBJ1-6 TRBV6-1 TGTGCCAGCAGGGCAGGGAATGTCTCACCCCTCCACTTT CASRAGNVSPLHF
. . 14 TRBJ2-2 TRBV7-2 TGTGCCAGCAGCTTAGGTGGCCCGTGGGGGGAGCTGTTTTTT CASSLGGPWGELFF
. once 16 TRBJ2-2 TRBV28 TGTGCCAGCAGTGTCGTACAGGGATCGAACACCGGGGAGCTGTTTTTT CASSVVQGSNTGELFF
TRBD2 . 16 TRBJ2-1 TRBV29-1 TGCAGCGTTTCAGGGACTAGCGGGAACGTAAATAATGAGCAGTTCTTC CSVSGTSGNVNNEQFF
. . 15 TRBJ2-7 TRBV21-1 TGTGCCAGCACCCAATGGACGGACGGTCGGGAGGAGCAGTACTTC CASTQWTDGREEQYF
TRBD2 . 14 TRBJ2-7 TRBV27 TGTGCCAGCAGCCTCCGGGGGGAGTCTAACGAGCAGTACTTC CASSLRGESNEQYF
. . 16 TRBJ1-1 TRBV27 TGTGCCAGCAGTTTACAAGCGGACAGCCCCCCCACTGAAGCTTTCTTT CASSLQADSPPTEAFF
TRBD1 . 17 TRBJ1-1 TRBV10-3 TGTGCCATCAGTGAGAGGGACAGGGATTACATAAACACTGAAGCTTTCTTT CAISERDRDYINTEAFF
. . 12 TRBJ2-2 TRBV7-8 TGTGCCAGCAGCTGGCAGGGAGGGGAGCTGTTTTTT CASSWQGGELFF
. . 16 TRBJ1-2 TRBV2 TGTGCCAGCAGTGCGTCCCCACAGGGATCTAACTATGGCTACACCTTC CASSASPQGSNYGYTF
TRBD2 . 16 TRBJ2-5 TRBV7-6 TGTGCCAGCAGCTTATCCCCAGCGGGAGGTCGGGAGACCCAGTACTTC CASSLSPAGGRETQYF
TRBD2 . 15 TRBJ2-7 TRBV11-2 TGTGCCAGCAGCTTAGATCGGGGGGACTCCTACGAGCAGTACTTC CASSLDRGDSYEQYF
TRBD1 . 15 TRBJ2-3 TRBV5-4 TGTGCCAGCAGCCCGGGACAGGTGTTAACAGATACGCAGTATTTT CASSPGQVLTDTQYF
. many 13 TRBJ1-1 TRBV2 TGTGCCAGCAGTGAGGTCCGGGAGACTGAAGCTTTCTTT CASSEVRETEAFF
. . 13 TRBJ1-4 TRBV10-3 TGTGCCACGGCGGGGGGGAGTAATGAAAAACTGTTTTTT CATAGGSNEKLFF